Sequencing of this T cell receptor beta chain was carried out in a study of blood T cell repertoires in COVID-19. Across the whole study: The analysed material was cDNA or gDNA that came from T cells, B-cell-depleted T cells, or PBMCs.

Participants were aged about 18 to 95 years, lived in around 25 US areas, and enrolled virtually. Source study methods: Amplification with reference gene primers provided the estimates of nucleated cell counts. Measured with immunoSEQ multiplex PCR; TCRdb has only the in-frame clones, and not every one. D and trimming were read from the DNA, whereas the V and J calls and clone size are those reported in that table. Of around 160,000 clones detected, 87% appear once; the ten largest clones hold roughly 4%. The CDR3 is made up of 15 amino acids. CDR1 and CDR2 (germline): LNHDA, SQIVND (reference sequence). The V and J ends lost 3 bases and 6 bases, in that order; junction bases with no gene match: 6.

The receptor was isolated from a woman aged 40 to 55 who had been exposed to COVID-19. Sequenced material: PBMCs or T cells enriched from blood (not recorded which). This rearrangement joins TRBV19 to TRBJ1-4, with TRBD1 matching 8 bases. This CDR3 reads CASSMTTGEYEKLFF. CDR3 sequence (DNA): TGTGCCAGTAGTATGACGACAGGGGAATATGAAAAACTGTTTTTT.